Ten or more counts support the clone carrying this T cell receptor (beta chain). Patients showing uncontrolled infection, other autoimmune disease, pregnancy or lactation were ineligible. The data were obtained in a study of T cells in Graves' hyperthyroidism and ophthalmopathy. Germline lookup yields CDR1 ENHRY and CDR2 SYGVKD. V was shortened by 3 bases and J by 4 bases, with 15 bases between the two germline ends. CDR3 size: 15 residues. Amplification targeted TCR beta CDR3 regions from RNA transcripts. First-round RT-PCR of the TCR CDR3 relied on the HTBI primer set. Via MiXCR, TCRdb re-called the multiplex PCR reads, giving one row per CDR3 protein. The data contain about 610,000 distinct CDR3 sequences, roughly 14% of them singletons.

The chain has TRBV10-3 and TRBJ1-1; a weak D match, TRBD1 (5 bases). Sequencing input: blood. The receptor was derived from a woman aged 40 to 50 with Graves' ophthalmopathy. For the CDR3, the DNA is TGTGCCATCAGTGACAGGGACTCGGGGAGCACTGAAGCTTTCTTT. This codes for CAISDRDSGSTEAFF.